This TCR beta chain appears in the sequencing data of a study of T cell changes during pregnancy in multiple sclerosis. Assay used: immunoSEQ multiplex PCR; TCRdb lists only in-frame clones, some missing. This table holds roughly 110,000 clones, 85% to 95% found once. Germline V lookup: CDR1 SGHVS, CDR2 FQNEAQ. Trimming at V came to 5 bases and at J to 4 bases, leaving 6 bases not matched to a gene. The CDR3 consists of 15 residues. The gene calls are TRBV7-8 and TRBJ2-1, with TRBD2 identical over 9 bases. This specimen was peripheral blood, taken after pregnancy. This sequence was found in a female donor with multiple sclerosis, enrolled in a pregnancy study. This CDR3 is CASSRSGGTYNEQFF. Here the CDR3 DNA reads TGTGCCAGCAGCCGGAGCGGGGGGACATACAATGAGCAGTTCTTC.